These 29 T cell receptor beta chains came from one sample sequenced in a study of T cells in Graves' hyperthyroidism and ophthalmopathy. It was RNA transcripts that yielded the amplified TCR beta CDR3 regions. The HTBI primer set served for first-round RT-PCR of the TCR CDR3. TCRdb independently ran MiXCR on the multiplex PCR reads; one entry per CDR3 protein. The sample has some 740,000 distinct CDR3 sequences, 14% seen once. Input material: blood. The receptors shown here come from a woman younger than 30 with Graves' hyperthyroidism.

The chain combines TRBV5-1 with TRBJ2-3; 10 nucleotides match TRBD2. The CDR3 has 16 residues. Per the germline V gene, CDR1 is SGHRS and CDR2 is YFSETQ. The V gene end was trimmed by 4 bases and the J gene end by 2 bases; junction bases not matched to a gene: 7. This chain's CDR3 is CASSGSGTSATDTQYF. The CDR3 DNA reads as TGCGCCAGCAGCGGCTCCGGGACTAGCGCCACAGATACGCAGTATTTT.

This clonotype occurred many times. This rearrangement joins TRBV7-9 to TRBJ2-3; D remains unclear. Germline lookup yields CDR1 SEHNR and CDR2 FQNEAQ (reference sequence). The V gene lost 5 bases and the J gene lost 2 bases, with 17 bases spanning the gap. This CDR3 is 16 amino acids long. The CDR3 region has the DNA TGTGCCAGCAGCGAAGGACGGAGCACCCCCACAGATACGCAGTATTTT. It translates to CASSEGRSTPTDTQYF.

The V gene is TRBV6-1, the J gene TRBJ1-5; D ambiguous. The CDR3 extends over 14 amino acids. With 6 bases removed from V and 2 bases from J, the gap between germline ends came to 11 bases. Germline V gene data show CDR1 as MNHNS and CDR2 as SASEGT. This CDR3 is CASSYLGRNQPQHF. DNA for the CDR3: TGTGCCAGCAGCTATCTCGGTCGCAATCAGCCCCAGCATTTT.

Many counts were recorded for this clonotype. The V and J genes are TRBV9 and TRBJ2-3; no definite D call. The CDR3 has 13 amino acids. In germline, CDR1 is SGDLS, CDR2 YYNGEE. V was trimmed by 4 bases and J by 3 bases, leaving 9 bases between them. In DNA, the CDR3 is TGTGCCAGCAGCACGCAGAATACAGATACGCAGTATTTT. Its translation is CASSTQNTDTQYF.

Details on this clonotype: A much bigger clone sits one base away, suggesting this may be a read error. This rearrangement joins TRBV11-2 to TRBJ2-3, with D unclear. This CDR3 contains 14 residues. V shed 7 bases and J shed 1 base, with 12 bases lying between them. In germline, CDR1 is SGHAT, CDR2 FQNNGV. The chain's CDR3 is CASKLALGTDTQYF. In DNA form, the CDR3 reads TGTGCCAGCAAGCTCGCCCTGGGCACAGATACGCAGTATTTT. The full variable domain, completed using reference TRBV11-2 and TRBJ2-3, is EAGVAQSPRYKIIEKRQSVAFWCNPISGHATLYWYQQILGQGPKLLIQFQNNGVVDDSQLPKDRFSAERLKGVDSTLKIQPAKLEDSAVYLCASKLALGTDTQYFGPGTRLTVL.

This clonotype was recorded a few times. This sequence joins TRBV7-8 and TRBJ2-2; unclear D gene. The germline gives CDR1 SGHVS, CDR2 FQNEAQ. CDR3 length: 11 residues. Trimming cost V 1 base and J 16 bases, with 10 bases left between them. CDR3 sequence reads: CASSLGTPKFF. In DNA form, the CDR3 reads TGTGCCAGCAGCTTAGGGACGCCTAAGTTTTTT.

This clonotype showed up many times. CDR3 nucleotides: TGTGCCAGCAGCCTAAAGGGGACTCGTCAAGAGACCCAGTACTTC. Its protein is CASSLKGTRQETQYF. The chain joins TRBV3-1 to TRBJ2-5; D is perhaps TRBD2 (6 bases). Germline CDR1 reads LGHDT; CDR2 reads YNNKEL (reference sequence). There are 15 residues in the CDR3. V lost 4 bases to trimming and J lost 2 bases, with 14 bases between them.

The rearrangement links TRBV6-2 or TRBV6-3 to TRBJ2-7; 7 bases match TRBD1. The CDR3 length is 14 residues. With 5 bases clipped from V and 2 bases from J, the junction kept 6 bases outside the gene matches. Per germline, CDR1 MNHEY and CDR2 SVGEGT. In DNA form, the CDR3 reads TGTGCCAGCAGTACCCGACAGGGCACCTACGAGCAGTACTTC. As protein: CASSTRQGTYEQYF.

The chain joins TRBV25-1 to TRBJ2-7, with 7 nucleotides matching TRBD2. V dropped 2 bases and J dropped 3; count of bases not matched to a gene: 4. CDR3 size: 14 residues. Looked up from germline, CDR1 is MGHDK and CDR2 is SYGVNS. CDR3 bases: TGTGCCAGCAGTGAACTAGGACTAGTCTACGAGCAGTACTTC. Protein sequence: CASSELGLVYEQYF.

This clonotype was observed at least ten times. The chain uses TRBV11-2 and TRBJ2-7, with D uncertain. The CDR3 has 13 amino acids. CDR1 and CDR2 (germline): SGHAT, FQNNGV. The V end was cut by 5 bases, the J end by 5 bases, with 13 bases between. CDR3 bases: TGTGCCAGCAGCCCGGACCGCCGCAACGAGCAGTACTTC. This encodes CASSPDRRNEQYF.

The chain carries TRBV28 and TRBJ1-2; 7 bases agree with TRBD1. In germline, CDR1 is MDHEN, CDR2 SYDVKM. The trim removed 6 bases at V and 4 bases at J, leaving 5 bases unmatched. The CDR3 is 13 amino acids. In DNA form, the CDR3 reads TGTGCCAGCAGGTTAAGGGACAGCTATGGCTACACCTTC. It specifies CASRLRDSYGYTF.

The V gene is TRBV2, the J gene TRBJ2-2, with TRBD1 as a possible D gene (5 bases). This CDR3 has 17 residues. From germline, CDR1 is SNHLY and CDR2 FYNNEI. Trimming removed 6 bases from V and 0 bases from J, with 17 bases in between. CDR3 sequence reads: CASRHFWEGANTGELFF. As DNA, the CDR3 is TGTGCCAGCAGACATTTTTGGGAAGGGGCGAACACCGGGGAGCTGTTTTTT.

The V gene is TRBV10-3, the J gene TRBJ1-2; TRBD1 agrees at 7 bases. Germline assignment: CDR1 ENHRY and CDR2 SYGVKD. The V segment lost 2 bases and the J segment 4 bases; nucleotides outside the gene matches: 4. There are 14 residues in the CDR3. In DNA form, the CDR3 reads TGTGCCATCAGTGAGAGAGACAGGGCCTATGGCTACACCTTC. This encodes CAISERDRAYGYTF.

This clonotype appeared many times. The chain uses TRBV11-2 and TRBJ2-7; perhaps TRBD2 as D (5 bases). This CDR3 has 14 amino acids. Germline V lookup: CDR1 SGHAT, CDR2 FQNNGV. V was trimmed by 4 bases and J by 0 bases, leaving 10 bases between them. Here the CDR3 DNA reads TGTGCCAGCAGCTCCTCGGGGTTCTCCTACGAGCAGTACTTC. Translating gives CASSSSGFSYEQYF.

This clonotype was detected many times. The rearrangement joins TRBV7-9 to TRBJ2-7, with 11 positions matching TRBD2. The CDR3 sequence is 16 residues long. CDR1 is SEHNR, CDR2 FQNEAQ, per germline (reference sequence). V lost 1 base, J lost 1 base, and 3 bases stayed unmatched. The CDR3 DNA follows: TGTGCCAGCAGCTTAGGCTCTAGCGGGAGGTCCTACGAGCAGTACTTC. This gives the protein CASSLGSSGRSYEQYF.

There are many counts of this clonotype. The CDR3 nucleotides are TGTGCCAGCAGCTCCCTCTTAGGAGGCGGGAGGGGAGGAGCGTACGAGCAGTACTTC. Its translation is CASSSLLGGGRGGAYEQYF. V is TRBV7-9 and J is TRBJ2-7; 9 nucleotides line up with TRBD2. Trimming at V came to 4 bases and at J to 4 bases, leaving 20 bases not matched to a gene. The CDR3 loop spans 19 amino acids. CDR1 is SEHNR and CDR2 is FQNEAQ in the germline V gene (reference sequence).

This chain joins TRBV3-1 and TRBJ2-1; possibly TRBD2 for D (6 bases). Trimming stripped 5 bases from V and 6 bases from J, with 29 bases between. The germline V gene has CDR1 LGHDT and CDR2 YNNKEL (reference sequence). CDR3 size: 19 residues. The CDR3 nucleotides read TGTGCCAGCAGCGAAACTTTCTTCTGGCGGGGACGCGGGACCAATGAGCAGTTCTTC. It is translated as CASSETFFWRGRGTNEQFF.

The V and J genes are TRBV6-1 and TRBJ1-4; D gene ambiguous. Germline V gives CDR1 MNHNS, CDR2 SASEGT. V lost 6 bases to trimming and J lost 7 bases, with 12 bases between them. The CDR3 totals 13 residues. The CDR3, as DNA: TGTGCCAGCAGAGGAGGGTGGTCTGAAAAACTGTTTTTT. Translation gives CASRGGWSEKLFF.

This clonotype was counted many times. The rearrangement joins TRBV28 to TRBJ2-3; D is unresolved. V gave up 2 bases and J gave up 2 bases, with 11 bases separating them. The CDR3 loop spans 15 amino acids. In germline, CDR1 is MDHEN, CDR2 SYDVKM. The chain's CDR3 is CASSLRQILTDTQYF. Written as DNA, the CDR3 is TGTGCCAGCAGTTTAAGGCAGATCCTCACAGATACGCAGTATTTT.

There are a few counts of this clonotype. The CDR3 DNA is TGTGCCAGTCGGGACTTTGAGGGTTCACCCCTCCACTTT. Its protein is CASRDFEGSPLHF. The rearrangement links TRBV27 to TRBJ1-6, with D tentatively TRBD1 (5 bases). Trimming took 9 bases from V and 9 from J, leaving 15 bases between them. CDR1 and CDR2 (germline): MNHEY, SMNVEV (reference sequence). The CDR3 extends over 13 amino acids.

The chain recombines TRBV6-2 or TRBV6-3 with TRBJ2-2; either TRBD1 or TRBD2 may fit D (5 bases each). V was clipped by 4 bases and J by 5 bases, with 14 bases between them. CDR1 is MNHEY, CDR2 SVGEGT, per germline. The CDR3 sequence is 15 residues long. CDR3 nucleotide sequence: TGTGCCAGCAGTTCGTCAGGGTGGGGGACCGGGGAGCTGTTTTTT. It specifies CASSSSGWGTGELFF.

In its sample, this clonotype was seen many times. The gene calls are TRBV4-3 and TRBJ1-1; D may be TRBD1 (5 bases). This CDR3 is built from 19 residues. V lost 3 bases and J 0 bases, leaving 23 bases between the germline ends. Germline CDR1 reads LGHNA; CDR2 reads YSLEER. For the CDR3, the DNA is TGCGCCAGCAGCCACGCTCGTGGGGGGAGGTTTTTGGTGAACACTGAAGCTTTCTTT. Protein product: CASSHARGGRFLVNTEAFF.

This clonotype was counted at least ten times. The gene calls are TRBV4-3 and TRBJ1-1; maybe TRBD1 (5 bases). This CDR3 has 16 residues. Trimming pared 0 bases from V and 1 base from J, leaving 12 bases between. From germline, CDR1 is LGHNA and CDR2 YSLEER. The CDR3 sequence: CASSQDIRAENTEAFF. DNA of the CDR3: TGCGCCAGCAGCCAAGATATCAGGGCGGAGAACACTGAAGCTTTCTTT.

Only a few counts were recorded for this clonotype. The chain combines TRBV18 with TRBJ1-5, with 9 bases aligning to TRBD1. The CDR3 loop spans 17 amino acids. Trimming took 4 bases from V and 4 from J; bases not matched to a gene: 11. CDR1 is KGHSH, CDR2 LQKENI, per germline. CDR3: CASSLSAGTGNNQPQHF. In DNA, the CDR3 is TGTGCCAGCTCACTATCGGCCGGGACAGGGAATAATCAGCCCCAGCATTTT.

This sequence joins TRBV28 and TRBJ2-3; 13 bases align to TRBD2. V lost 6 bases to trimming and J lost 3 bases; unmatched junction nucleotides: 6. From germline, CDR1 is MDHEN and CDR2 SYDVKM. The CDR3 sequence is 16 residues long. CDR3 in DNA: TGTGCCAGCAGCGGACTAGCGGGAGTCGGTACAGATACGCAGTATTTT. Translation gives CASSGLAGVGTDTQYF. Full variable domain (outside the CDR3, taken from reference TRBV28 and TRBJ2-3): DVKVTQSSRYLVKRTGEKVFLECVQDMDHENMFWYRQDPGLGLRLIYFSYDVKMKEKGDIPEGYSVSREKKERFSLILESASTNQTSMYLCASSGLAGVGTDTQYFGPGTRLTVL.

V and J are TRBV7-9 and TRBJ1-5, with D possibly being TRBD1 (5 bases). This CDR3 has 15 residues. V lost 5 bases to trimming and J lost 0 bases, with 11 bases between them. Germline-derived CDR1 and CDR2 are SEHNR and FQNEAQ (reference sequence). CDR3 protein: CASSPGAYSNQPQHF. CDR3 nucleotide sequence: TGTGCCAGCAGCCCCGGGGCGTATAGCAATCAGCCCCAGCATTTT.

The table lists this clonotype with a few counts. A read error is possible here, since a much larger clone lies one base away. This sequence joins TRBV7-3 and TRBJ2-1; D not resolved. The CDR3 contains 16 residues. In germline, CDR1 is SGHTA, CDR2 FQGTGA. CDR3 amino acids: CASGLTGLRGYNEQFF. DNA of the CDR3: TGTGCCAGCGGCTTAACGGGCTTGAGAGGATACAATGAGCAGTTCTTC.

Ten or more counts support this clonotype. As DNA, the CDR3 is TGTGCCAGCAGTTTATCTTCTTGGGGTGAGCAGTTCTTC. Amino acids: CASSLSSWGEQFF. The V and J genes are TRBV28 and TRBJ2-1; D not certain. There are 13 residues in the CDR3. Germline CDR1 MDHEN, CDR2 SYDVKM. Trimming cost V 1 base and J 9 bases, with 10 bases left between them. The variable domain in full, with the rest retrieved from reference TRBV28 and TRBJ2-1, is DVKVTQSSRYLVKRTGEKVFLECVQDMDHENMFWYRQDPGLGLRLIYFSYDVKMKEKGDIPEGYSVSREKKERFSLILESASTNQTSMYLCASSLSSWGEQFFGPGTRLTVL.

There are many counts of this clonotype. The chain links TRBV30 to TRBJ2-3, with no clear D. The V and J ends lost 0 bases and 5 bases respectively, with 12 bases between them. The CDR3 runs to 14 residues. The V gene's germline CDR1 is GTSNPN and CDR2 SVGIG (reference sequence). This chain's CDR3 is CAWSVPEDGDTQYF. The CDR3 DNA reads TGTGCCTGGAGTGTACCAGAGGACGGAGATACGCAGTATTTT.